The source of this TCR beta chain is a study of T cells in Graves' hyperthyroidism and ophthalmopathy. As for the study in general: Specimen type is peripheral blood, collected at initial diagnosis prior to any treatment.

The study's findings and limits: Ophthalmopathy was told apart from stable hyperthyroidism by a 13 V-J model. Most clonotypes expanded in the thyroid (above 0.001) were also present in blood.

Between the trimmed V and J ends, which lost 2 bases and 0 bases, there was a span of 14 bases. The CDR3 is 17 residues long. Germline values: CDR1 SGHVS, CDR2 FQNEAQ. Individuals with ophthalmopathy presented a Clinical Activity Score of at least 3, a NOSPECS grade of at least 4 and a duration under 3 months. Note on this clonotype: The antigen remains undetermined.

Amplified TCR beta CDR3 regions derived from RNA transcripts. The primer set for the first-round RT-PCR of the TCR CDR3 was HTBI. TCRdb redid the calling of the multiplex PCR reads with MiXCR, one entry per CDR3 protein. The data show 330,000 or so distinct CDR3 sequences, roughly a fifth seen once. The sequence was obtained from a man aged 50-59 years with Graves' ophthalmopathy. This chain uses TRBV7-8 with TRBJ1-3; D is unresolved. The sample consisted of blood. CDR3 sequence reads: CASSLIRGRNSGNTIYF. CDR3 nucleotides: TGTGCCAGCAGCTTAATCCGTGGCCGAAACTCTGGAAACACCATATATTTT.